Below, one T cell receptor (beta chain) is given with its context. Its antigen remains unidentified. Base qualities were left out, and no much larger clone turns up one base away. Each collaborating institution followed its own protocols to collect whole blood in K2EDTA tubes. For TCRbeta analysis, collaborators shipped samples in one of three forms: frozen whole blood, isolated PBMCs, or DNA extracted from either of those sample types. The immunoSEQ Assay, a bias-controlled multiplex PCR, was used to amplify TCRbeta CDR3 regions from genomic DNA. On the study's bioinformatics: The number of nucleated cells in each sample was estimated from the amplification of reference gene primers within the assay. To quantify the absolute abundance of each unique TCRbeta CDR3 rearrangement, sequence reads were collapsed and filtered. For each sample, productive Simpson clonality was calculated as the square root of Simpson's diversity index across productive rearrangements. The clones in this table, taken by TCRdb from immuneACCESS, are in-frame only. Not every clone is retained; where verified, under half of the shortfall comes from an unresolved V gene, and the cause of the rest is unknown. Clone size and the V and J calls come from that table; the DNA yielded D and trimming. The sample table lists about 81,000 clones, about 86% of them with a count of one. 4.8% of the sample goes to the ten largest clones.

This specimen comes from a study of blood T cell repertoires in COVID-19 (dated by TCRdb to about 2020). At the level of the whole study: Collaborator samples came from the United States, Italy and Spain and covered acute and convalescent phases of COVID-19. The material from the prospective study consisted of cDNA or gDNA derived from T cells, B-cell-depleted T cells, or PBMCs. The repertoires were released in a freely available public database intended as a resource for research on the immune response to SARS-CoV-2. HLA class I and class II types, where available, came from metadata supplied by the sample provider rather than from assay-based typing. A de-identified subject ID, COVID-19 status, age in years and sex were almost always included in the sample metadata. Subjects who had been exposed to COVID-19, were actively infected with it, or had recovered from it provided the deeply sampled blood TCRbeta repertoires that made up the dataset. The samples were drawn from the first 160 participants of the ongoing ImmuneRACE study and from over a thousand subjects provided by 6 global collaborators. Results the study describes overall, beyond this receptor: The quantity of clinical and demographic metadata differed by source and by participant and was supplied without curation.

CDR1 and CDR2 are drawn from the germline V gene: KGHSH, LQKENI. The trim is 3 bases for V and 0 bases for J, with a gap of 8 bases between the germline ends. The CDR3 runs 15 residues from the cysteine to the phenylalanine. Only the CDR3 region is kept as DNA, spanning 45 bases read in frame from base 1. Material: peripheral blood. Recombination linked TRBV18 to TRBJ2-2, with the D gene call left open. The sequence derives from a woman over 75 with acute or convalescent COVID-19. The DNA reads as follows: TGTGCCAGCTCACCTCTTAGCACGAACACCGGGGAGCTGTTTTTT. It translates as CASSPLSTNTGELFF.